Below are 6 T cell receptor beta chains sequenced from a single sample in a study of response to subunit inactivated influenza vaccine. TCRdb processed the RT-PCR reads anew with MiXCR; each CDR3 protein has one entry. The table includes around 580,000 distinct CDR3 sequences, 12% detected once. The sequencing used PBMCs from blood, collected on the day of vaccination. The source is a middle-aged man who received an inactivated influenza vaccine.

The DNA for the CDR3 is TGTGCCAGCAGCTCCAAATGGGGGGAGCTGTTTTTT. This encodes CASSSKWGELFF. This rearrangement joins TRBV7-9 to TRBJ2-2; D unresolved. The CDR3 spans 12 residues. V lost 4 bases and J 8 bases, leaving 8 bases between the germline ends. Germline V gene data show CDR1 as SEHNR and CDR2 as FQNEAQ (reference sequence). The full variable domain, in which reference TRBV7-9 and TRBJ2-2 provide the parts outside the CDR3, is DTGVSQNPRHKITKRGQNVTFRCDPISEHNRLYWYRQTLGQGPEFLTYFQNEAQLEKSRLLSDRFSAERPKGSFSTLEIQRTEQGDSAMYLCASSSKWGELFFGEGSRLTVL.

The rearrangement joins TRBV20-1 to TRBJ2-1; 7 positions match TRBD1. CDR3 size: 15 residues. Germline V gene sequence: CDR1 DFQATT, CDR2 SNEGSKA (reference sequence). J gave up 1 base and V 4 bases, and 7 bases lay outside the gene matches. DNA for the CDR3: TGCAGTGCTACAAGGACAGGCCTTTCCTACAATGAGCAGTTCTTC. Its protein is CSATRTGLSYNEQFF.

V is TRBV5-1 and J is TRBJ1-2; unclear D gene. V was clipped by 0 bases and J by 2 bases, with 8 bases between them. Germline V gene data show CDR1 as SGHRS and CDR2 as YFSETQ. The CDR3 is made up of 14 amino acids. CDR3 coding DNA: TGCGCCAGCAGCTTGGCCGAAGGAAACTATGGCTACACCTTC. Translation: CASSLAEGNYGYTF.

This clonotype has just a few counts. The genes are TRBV10-2 and TRBJ2-1; 8 nucleotides align to TRBD1. This CDR3 has 12 residues. Losses at the gene ends were 4 bases for V and 9 bases for J; bases not matched to a gene: 2. CDR1 and CDR2 from the germline V gene are WSHSY and SAAADI. This CDR3 reads CASSADRGEQFF. In nucleotides, the CDR3 is TGCGCCAGCAGTGCCGACAGGGGTGAGCAGTTCTTC.

The J gene is TRBJ2-1, the V gene TRBV21-1; TRBD1 reflects the table's D call only, with no check against the DNA. TRBV21-1 is a documented pseudogene. The CDR3 totals 24 residues. This CDR3 is CASSNYTRRRDAKGRLLSYNEQFF. The CDR3 DNA sequence: TGTGCCAGCAGCAACTATACCCGGCGCCGGGACGCTAAAGGGAGGCTGCTCTCCTACAATGAGCAGTTCTTC.

This clonotype turned up a few times. This rearrangement joins TRBV5-1 to TRBJ1-2, with 8 bases fitting TRBD1. Per the germline V gene, CDR1 is SGHRS and CDR2 is YFSETQ. The CDR3 loop spans 14 amino acids. The V and J ends lost 4 bases and 8 bases, in that order; junction bases with no gene match: 10. CDR3 nucleotides: TGCGCCAGCAGCCCCGGACAGGGAGAAGTAGGCTACACCTTC. This translates into CASSPGQGEVGYTF.